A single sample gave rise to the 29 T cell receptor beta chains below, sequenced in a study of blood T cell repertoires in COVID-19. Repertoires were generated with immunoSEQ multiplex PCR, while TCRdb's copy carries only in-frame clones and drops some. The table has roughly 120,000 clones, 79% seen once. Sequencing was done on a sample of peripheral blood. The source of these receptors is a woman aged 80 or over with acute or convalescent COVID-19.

CDR3: CASSLVRGGDGYTF. CDR3 nucleotide sequence: TGTGCCAGCAGCTTAGTTCGGGGTGGGGATGGCTACACCTTC. The chain uses TRBV7-2 and TRBJ1-2; D not resolved. V lost 1 base to trimming and J lost 6 bases, with 12 bases between them. The V gene's germline CDR1 is SGHTA and CDR2 FQGNSA. This CDR3 comprises 14 residues.

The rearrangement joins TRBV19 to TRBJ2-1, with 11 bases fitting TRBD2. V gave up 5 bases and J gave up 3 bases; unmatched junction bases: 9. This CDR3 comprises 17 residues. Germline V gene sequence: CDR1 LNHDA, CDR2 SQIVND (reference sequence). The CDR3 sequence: CASSPSRLAGLYNEQFF. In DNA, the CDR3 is TGTGCCAGTAGTCCATCCAGACTAGCGGGGCTCTACAATGAGCAGTTCTTC.

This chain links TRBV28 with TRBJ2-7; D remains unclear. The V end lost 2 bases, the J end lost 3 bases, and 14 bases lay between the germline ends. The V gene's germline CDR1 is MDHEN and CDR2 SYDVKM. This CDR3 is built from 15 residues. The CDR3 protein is CASSLGVLVGYEQYF. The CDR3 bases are TGTGCCAGCAGTTTAGGAGTGTTAGTGGGCTACGAGCAGTACTTC.

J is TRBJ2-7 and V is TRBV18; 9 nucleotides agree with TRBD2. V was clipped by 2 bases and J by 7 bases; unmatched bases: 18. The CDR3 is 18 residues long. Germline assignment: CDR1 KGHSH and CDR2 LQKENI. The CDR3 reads CASSPLASGTNEGREQYF. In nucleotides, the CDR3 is TGTGCCAGCTCACCATTGGCTAGCGGGACTAATGAGGGTAGGGAGCAGTACTTC.

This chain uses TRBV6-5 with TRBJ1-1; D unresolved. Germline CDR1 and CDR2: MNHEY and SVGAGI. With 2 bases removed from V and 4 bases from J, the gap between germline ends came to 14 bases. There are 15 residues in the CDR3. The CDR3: CASSYGDPSGTEAFF. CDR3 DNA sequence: TGTGCCAGCAGTTACGGTGACCCATCGGGCACTGAAGCTTTCTTT.

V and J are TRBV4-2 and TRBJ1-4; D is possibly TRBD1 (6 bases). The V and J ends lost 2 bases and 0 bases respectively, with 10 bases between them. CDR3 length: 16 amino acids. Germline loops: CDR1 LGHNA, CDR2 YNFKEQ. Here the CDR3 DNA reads TGTGCCAGCAGCCAAAACACAGGGTCAACTAATGAAAAACTGTTTTTT. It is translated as CASSQNTGSTNEKLFF.

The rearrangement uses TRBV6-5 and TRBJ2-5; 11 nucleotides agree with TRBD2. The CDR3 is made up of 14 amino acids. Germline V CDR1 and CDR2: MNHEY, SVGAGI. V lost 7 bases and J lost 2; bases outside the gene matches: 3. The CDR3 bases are TGTGCCAGCACGATAGCGGGGGGGCAAGAGACCCAGTACTTC. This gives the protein CASTIAGGQETQYF.

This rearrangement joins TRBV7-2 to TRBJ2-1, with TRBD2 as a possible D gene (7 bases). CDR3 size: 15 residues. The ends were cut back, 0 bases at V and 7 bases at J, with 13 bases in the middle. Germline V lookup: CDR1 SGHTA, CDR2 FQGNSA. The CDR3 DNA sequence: TGTGCCAGCAGCTTAGCGGGGGGGCGCGATAATGAGCAGTTCTTC. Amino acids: CASSLAGGRDNEQFF.

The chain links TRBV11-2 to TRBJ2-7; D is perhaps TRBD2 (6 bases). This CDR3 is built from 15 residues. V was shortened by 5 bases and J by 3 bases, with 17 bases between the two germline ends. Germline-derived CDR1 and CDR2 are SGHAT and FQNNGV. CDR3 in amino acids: CASSLQGVTSYEQYF. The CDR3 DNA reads TGTGCCAGCAGCCTTCAAGGGGTGACTAGCTACGAGCAGTACTTC.

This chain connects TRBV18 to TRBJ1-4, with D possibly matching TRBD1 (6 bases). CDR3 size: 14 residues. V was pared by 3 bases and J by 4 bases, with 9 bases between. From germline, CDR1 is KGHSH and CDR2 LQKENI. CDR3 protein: CASSPGQHNEKLFF. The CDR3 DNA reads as TGTGCCAGCTCACCCGGACAGCATAATGAAAAACTGTTTTTT.

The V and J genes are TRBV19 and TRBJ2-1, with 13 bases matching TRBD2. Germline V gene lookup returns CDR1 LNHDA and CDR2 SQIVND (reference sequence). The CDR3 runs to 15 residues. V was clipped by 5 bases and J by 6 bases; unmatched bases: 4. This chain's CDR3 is CASSSRLAGGNEQFF. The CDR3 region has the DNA TGTGCCAGTAGTTCCCGACTAGCGGGGGGCAATGAGCAGTTCTTC.

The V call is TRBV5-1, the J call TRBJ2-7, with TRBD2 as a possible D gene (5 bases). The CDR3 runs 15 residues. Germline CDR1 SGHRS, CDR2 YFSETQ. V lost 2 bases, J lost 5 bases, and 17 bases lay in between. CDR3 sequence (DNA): TGCGCCAGCAGCTTTAGACGGGGTCCTACGGACGAGCAGTACTTC. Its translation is CASSFRRGPTDEQYF.

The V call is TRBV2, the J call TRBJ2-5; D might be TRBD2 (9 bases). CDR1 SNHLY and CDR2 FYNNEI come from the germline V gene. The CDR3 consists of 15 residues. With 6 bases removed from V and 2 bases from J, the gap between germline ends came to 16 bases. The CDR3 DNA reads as TGTGCCAGCAGGCGGGGGGGACAGGTACAAGAGACCCAGTACTTC. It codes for CASRRGGQVQETQYF.

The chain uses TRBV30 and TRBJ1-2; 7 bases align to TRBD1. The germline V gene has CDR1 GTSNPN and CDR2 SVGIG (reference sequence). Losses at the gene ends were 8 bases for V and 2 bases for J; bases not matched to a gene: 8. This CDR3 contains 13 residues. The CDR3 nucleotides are TGTGCCCGGAACAGGGGACGAAACTATGGCTACACCTTC. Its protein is CARNRGRNYGYTF.

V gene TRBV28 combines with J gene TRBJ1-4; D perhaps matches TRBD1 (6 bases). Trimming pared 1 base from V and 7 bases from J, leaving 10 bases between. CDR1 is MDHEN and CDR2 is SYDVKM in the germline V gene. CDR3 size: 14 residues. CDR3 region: CASSLFRGPEKLFF. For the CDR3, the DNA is TGTGCCAGCAGTTTATTCAGGGGCCCTGAAAAACTGTTTTTT.

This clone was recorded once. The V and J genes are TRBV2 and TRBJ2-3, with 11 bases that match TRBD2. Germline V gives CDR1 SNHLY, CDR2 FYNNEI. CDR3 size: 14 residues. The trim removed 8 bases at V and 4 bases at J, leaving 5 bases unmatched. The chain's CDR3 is CASLAGGPADTQYF. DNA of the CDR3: TGTGCCAGCTTAGCGGGGGGGCCGGCAGATACGCAGTATTTT.

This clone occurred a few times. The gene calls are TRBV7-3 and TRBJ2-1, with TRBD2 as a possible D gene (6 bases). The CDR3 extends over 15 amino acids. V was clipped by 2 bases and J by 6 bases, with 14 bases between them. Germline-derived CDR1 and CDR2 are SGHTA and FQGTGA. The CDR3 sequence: CASSLGGGGLNEQFF. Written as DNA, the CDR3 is TGTGCCAGCAGCTTAGGCGGAGGAGGGCTCAATGAGCAGTTCTTC.

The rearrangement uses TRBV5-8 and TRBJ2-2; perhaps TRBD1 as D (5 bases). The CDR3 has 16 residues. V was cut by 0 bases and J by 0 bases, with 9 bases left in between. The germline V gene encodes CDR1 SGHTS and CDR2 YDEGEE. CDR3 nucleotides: TGTGCCAGCAGCTTGGCAGTGACAGCGAACACCGGGGAGCTGTTTTTT. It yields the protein CASSLAVTANTGELFF.

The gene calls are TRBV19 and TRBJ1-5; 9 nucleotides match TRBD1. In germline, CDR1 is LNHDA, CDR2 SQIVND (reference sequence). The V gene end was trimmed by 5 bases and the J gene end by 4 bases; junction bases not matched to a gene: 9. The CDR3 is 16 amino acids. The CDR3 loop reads CASSSSGTGRNQPQHF. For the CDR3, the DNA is TGTGCCAGTAGTTCCTCCGGGACAGGGCGGAATCAGCCCCAGCATTTT.

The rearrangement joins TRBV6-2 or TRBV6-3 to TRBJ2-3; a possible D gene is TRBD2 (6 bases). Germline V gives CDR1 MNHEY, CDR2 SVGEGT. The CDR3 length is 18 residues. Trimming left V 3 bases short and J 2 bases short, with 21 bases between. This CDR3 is CASSYDLLAGTLTDTQYF. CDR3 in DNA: TGTGCCAGCAGTTATGATCTCTTGGCGGGGACTCTCACAGATACGCAGTATTTT.

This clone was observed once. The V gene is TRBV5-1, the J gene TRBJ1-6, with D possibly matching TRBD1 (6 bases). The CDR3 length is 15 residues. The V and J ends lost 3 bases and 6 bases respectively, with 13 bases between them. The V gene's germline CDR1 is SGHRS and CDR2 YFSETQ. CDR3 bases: TGCGCCAGCAGCTCGGACACAGGGACTAATTCACCCCTCCACTTT. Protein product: CASSSDTGTNSPLHF.

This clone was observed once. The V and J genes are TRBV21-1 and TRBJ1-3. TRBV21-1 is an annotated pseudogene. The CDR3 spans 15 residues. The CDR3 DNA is TGTGCCACCCCCCCACATGGAGTGGGTGGAAACACCATATATTTT. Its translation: CATPPHGVGGNTIYF.

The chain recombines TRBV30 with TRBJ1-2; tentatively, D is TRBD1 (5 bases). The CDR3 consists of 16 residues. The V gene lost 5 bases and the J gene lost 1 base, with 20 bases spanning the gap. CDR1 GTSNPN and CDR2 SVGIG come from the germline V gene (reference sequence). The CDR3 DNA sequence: TGTGCCTGGGAAAGCTTTGGCGGGACGCTTAACTATGGCTACACCTTC. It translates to CAWESFGGTLNYGYTF. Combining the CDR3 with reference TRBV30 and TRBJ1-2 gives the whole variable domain SQTIHQWPATLVQPVGSPLSLECTVEGTSNPNLYWYRQAAGRGLQLLFYSVGIGQISSEVPQNLSASRPQDRQFILSSKKLLLSDSGFYLCAWESFGGTLNYGYTFGSGTRLTVV.

CDR3 in amino acids: CASSLAGYEQFF. As DNA, the CDR3 is TGTGCCAGCAGCTTAGCCGGTTATGAGCAGTTCTTC. This rearrangement joins TRBV11-3 to TRBJ2-1; D call uncertain. Per the germline V gene, CDR1 is SGHNT and CDR2 is YENEEA. The CDR3 covers 12 residues. Trimming took off 1 base at V and 8 bases at J, with 6 bases between the two ends. Drawing the rest from reference TRBV11-3 and TRBJ2-1, the complete variable domain is EAGVVQSPRYKIIEKKQPVAFWCNPISGHNTLYWYLQNLGQGPELLIRYENEEAVDDSQLPKDRFSAERLKGVDSTLKIQPAELGDSAVYLCASSLAGYEQFFGPGTRLTVL.

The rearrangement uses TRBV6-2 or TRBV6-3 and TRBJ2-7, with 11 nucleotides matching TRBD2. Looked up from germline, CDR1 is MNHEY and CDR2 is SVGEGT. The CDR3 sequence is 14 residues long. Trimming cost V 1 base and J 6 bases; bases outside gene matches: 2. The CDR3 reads CASSYLLAGAEQYF. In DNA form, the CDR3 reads TGTGCCAGCAGTTACTTACTAGCGGGGGCCGAGCAGTACTTC.

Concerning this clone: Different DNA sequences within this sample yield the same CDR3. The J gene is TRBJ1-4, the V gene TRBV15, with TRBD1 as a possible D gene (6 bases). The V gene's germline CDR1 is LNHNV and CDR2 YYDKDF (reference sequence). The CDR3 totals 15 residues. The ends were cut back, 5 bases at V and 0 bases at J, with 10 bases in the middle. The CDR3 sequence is CATSPRTATNEKLFF. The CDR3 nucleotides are TGTGCCACCAGCCCACGGACAGCAACTAATGAAAAACTGTTTTTT.

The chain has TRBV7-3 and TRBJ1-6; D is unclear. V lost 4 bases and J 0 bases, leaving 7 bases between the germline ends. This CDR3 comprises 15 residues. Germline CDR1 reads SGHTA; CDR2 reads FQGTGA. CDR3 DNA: TGTGCCAGCAGCTCTTCGAGCTCCTATAATTCACCCCTCCACTTT. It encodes CASSSSSSYNSPLHF.

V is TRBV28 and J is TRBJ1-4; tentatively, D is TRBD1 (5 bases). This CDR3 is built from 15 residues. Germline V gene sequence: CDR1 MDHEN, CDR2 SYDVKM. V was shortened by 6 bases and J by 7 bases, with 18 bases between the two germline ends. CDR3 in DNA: TGTGCCAGCAGAGAAAAGACAGTGATAGGTGAAAAACTGTTTTTT. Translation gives CASREKTVIGEKLFF.

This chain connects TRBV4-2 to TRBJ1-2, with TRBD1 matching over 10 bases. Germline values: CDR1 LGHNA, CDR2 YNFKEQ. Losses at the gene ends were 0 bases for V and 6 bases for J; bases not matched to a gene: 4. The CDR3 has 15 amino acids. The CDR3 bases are TGTGCCAGCAGCCAAGAAGACAGGGGGCGTGATGGCTACACCTTC. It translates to CASSQEDRGRDGYTF.